A selection of T cell receptor beta chains follows, all from one sample in a study of cytomegalovirus exposure and HLA in healthy donors. Profiled with immunoSEQ multiplex PCR; TCRdb holds only in-frame clones, not every one. Found here are some 260,000 clones, over 75% of them singletons; the top ten hold 9.5% to 15%. Input material: PBMCs. The source of these receptors is a man aged 18 to 30 in good health and CMV-seropositive. The CDR3 runs from the conserved cysteine through the conserved F or W. The D gene is left open where the match is weak. Clone size is shown for a subset of rows, as once, few, many or a class of expanded clone.

V gene	D gene	J gene	clone size	CDR3 length	CDR3 DNA	CDR3 protein
TRBV6-6	.	TRBJ2-3	.	13	TGTGCCACCGAGGGGGAGGGGGCAGATACGCAGTATTTT	CATEGEGADTQYF
TRBV28	.	TRBJ1-5	few	14	TGTGCCAGCAGTTTGAGGCAGGGCGTTCAGCCCCAGCATTTT	CASSLRQGVQPQHF
TRBV28	TRBD1	TRBJ1-5	.	16	TGTGCCAGCAGTTTATTGCCTGGGACAGGGGATCAGCCCCAGCATTTT	CASSLLPGTGDQPQHF
TRBV5-1	TRBD1	TRBJ2-7	.	21	TGCGCCAGCAGCCCGTGGGACAGGGGGGGCCTAGGGGACCCGGTCCCTCTCGAGCAGTACTTC	CASSPWDRGGLGDPVPLEQYF
TRBV6-5	.	TRBJ2-1	once	13	TGTGCCAGCGGGGGGAGCTCCTACAATGAGCAGTTCTTC	CASGGSSYNEQFF
TRBV6-5	.	TRBJ2-1	.	16	TGTGCCAGCAGTTACTCGCTCACTAGTCCCCACAATGAGCAGTTCTTC	CASSYSLTSPHNEQFF
TRBV27	.	TRBJ1-1	once	15	TGTGCCAGCAGTTTAAGGGAGGCGATGAACACTGAAGCTTTCTTT	CASSLREAMNTEAFF
TRBV6-1	.	TRBJ2-5	.	15	TGTGCCAGCAGTGACAGCGACAGGAGACAAGAGACCCAGTACTTC	CASSDSDRRQETQYF
TRBV25-1	.	TRBJ1-1	once	13	TGTGCCAGCAGATCCTCGGGGGGGATTGAAGCTTTCTTT	CASRSSGGIEAFF
TRBV30	TRBD2	TRBJ2-7	.	16	TGTGCCTGGACTGGCCCCGGGGAGCGGGAGCGCTACGAGCAGTACTTC	CAWTGPGERERYEQYF
TRBV6-5	.	TRBJ1-2	.	16	TGTGCCAGCAGTTACGTTGATCAACAGGGTATCTATGGCTACACCTTC	CASSYVDQQGIYGYTF
TRBV19	.	TRBJ2-4	.	16	TGTGCCAGTAACTCCGGGACTTCCCTAGCCAAAAACATTCAGTACTTC	CASNSGTSLAKNIQYF
TRBV6-1	.	TRBJ2-2	.	14	TGTGCCAGCAGCGGTCCGACCAACACCGGGGAGCTGTTTTTT	CASSGPTNTGELFF
TRBV30	.	TRBJ2-1	.	15	TGTGCCTGGAGTCTCCGTGGGAGCTGGTACAATGAGCAGTTCTTC	CAWSLRGSWYNEQFF
TRBV6-5	.	TRBJ1-1	.	13	TGTGCCAGCAGTTACGGGACAAGTACTGAAGCTTTCTTT	CASSYGTSTEAFF
TRBV9	TRBD2	TRBJ2-5	.	16	TGTGCCAGCAGCCGCGGACTAGCGGGAGGAAAAGAGACCCAGTACTTC	CASSRGLAGGKETQYF
TRBV5-6	.	TRBJ2-3	many	12	TGTGCCAGCAGAGGGTTCGCAGATACGCAGTATTTT	CASRGFADTQYF
TRBV15	TRBD2	TRBJ2-7	.	17	TGTGCCACCAGCAGAGAAGCCGCTAGCGGACATCCCTACGAGCAGTACTTC	CATSREAASGHPYEQYF
TRBV27	TRBD2	TRBJ2-1	.	15	TGTGCCAGCAGCAAAAGCGGGAGACCTGGAAATGAGCAGTTCTTC	CASSKSGRPGNEQFF
TRBV7-9	TRBD1	TRBJ1-2	few	13	TGTGCCAGCAGCATGGACAGGGGAAATGGCTACACCTTC	CASSMDRGNGYTF
TRBV27	.	TRBJ1-1	.	11	TGTGCCAGCAGTTCTAGGACTGAAGCTTTCTTT	CASSSRTEAFF
TRBV5-1	.	TRBJ2-1	.	14	TGCGCCAGCAGCTTGTTGTCAGGGTCGAATGAGCAGTTCTTC	CASSLLSGSNEQFF
TRBV4-3	TRBD1	TRBJ2-7	once	13	TGCGCCAGCAGCCGACGGGGACAGCGAGAGCAGTACTTC	CASSRRGQREQYF
TRBV5-1	TRBD1	TRBJ1-2	.	14	TGCGCCAGCAAGCGGACAGGGAGGGACTATGGCTACACCTTC	CASKRTGRDYGYTF
TRBV13	TRBD2	TRBJ2-2	once	17	TGTGCCAGCACCCTAGGAGGCGGGAGGGCCGGAGGCGGGGAGCTGTTTTTT	CASTLGGGRAGGGELFF
TRBV6-1	.	TRBJ1-1	.	12	TGTGCCAGCAGACTATTTACAAGTGAAGCTTTCTTT	CASRLFTSEAFF
TRBV6-6	TRBD1	TRBJ1-2	.	13	TGTGCCAGCATTCAACAGGGGCTCCACGGCTACACCTTC	CASIQQGLHGYTF
TRBV7-3	.	TRBJ2-2	.	12	TGTGCCAGCAGCCCCTCGACCGGGGAGCTGTTTTTT	CASSPSTGELFF
TRBV2	.	TRBJ2-7	.	13	TGTGCCAGCAGTGGTGGGATCTCCTACGAGCAGTACTTC	CASSGGISYEQYF
TRBV7-2	.	TRBJ2-1	.	17	TGTGCCAGCAGCTTAGCCCTACTAGTCGGGAGACAAAATGAGCAGTTCTTC	CASSLALLVGRQNEQFF